These 8 T cell receptor beta chains originate from one sample sequenced in a study of Graves' ophthalmopathy and Graves' hyperthyroidism. RNA transcripts provided the template for amplifying TCR beta CDR3 regions. RT-PCR with HTBI primers came first, then second-round multiplex PCR. TCRdb independently ran MiXCR on the multiplex PCR reads; one entry per CDR3 protein. Of around 590,000 distinct CDR3 sequences in the sample, under 45% were seen once. Material: peripheral blood or thyroid tissue (not recorded which). The receptors shown here come from an adult man with Graves' hyperthyroidism.

The table lists this clonotype with many counts. The rearrangement links TRBV6-6 to TRBJ2-5; either TRBD1 or TRBD2 may supply D (5 bases each). With 6 bases removed from V and 3 bases from J, the gap between germline ends came to 14 bases. CDR1 and CDR2 (germline): MNHNY, SVGAGI (reference sequence). This CDR3 has 14 residues. The CDR3 bases are TGTGCCAGCAGGCGCACCGGGACGAAAGAGACCCAGTACTTC. Its protein product is CASRRTGTKETQYF.

This chain links TRBV29-1 with TRBJ2-2; a possible D gene is TRBD2 (7 bases). Germline CDR1 SQVTM, CDR2 ANQGSEA. The CDR3 runs 15 residues. V was shortened by 0 bases and J by 0 bases, with 8 bases between the two germline ends. CDR3: CSVEEGGANTGELFF. The CDR3 nucleotides read TGCAGCGTTGAAGAAGGGGGGGCGAACACCGGGGAGCTGTTTTTT.

The chain couples TRBV3-1 to TRBJ2-5, with TRBD1 matching over 10 bases. The V gene end was trimmed by 1 base and the J gene end by 6 bases; junction bases not matched to a gene: 5. The CDR3 extends over 15 amino acids. Germline CDR1 is LGHDT and CDR2 is YNNKEL (reference sequence). The CDR3 nucleotides are TGTGCCAGCAGCCAAGGGACAGGGGGGAGAAAGACCCAGTACTTC. Its protein is CASSQGTGGRKTQYF.

The CDR3 coding sequence is TGCAGCGTAGGACAGGGATCTGAGACCCAGTACTTC. It encodes CSVGQGSETQYF. The chain is built from TRBV29-1 and TRBJ2-5, with 8 bases lining up with TRBD1. Germline CDR1 reads SQVTM; CDR2 reads ANQGSEA. With V trimmed by 6 bases and J by 5 bases, 5 bases remained unmatched. The length of the CDR3 is 12 residues.

The V call is TRBV29-1, the J call TRBJ2-5; D is perhaps TRBD2 (6 bases). The CDR3 is 14 residues long. V gave up 2 bases and J gave up 5 bases, with 15 bases separating them. Germline values: CDR1 SQVTM, CDR2 ANQGSEA. CDR3 sequence: CSVEFGSPGETQYF. The CDR3 DNA reads as TGCAGCGTTGAATTCGGGAGCCCCGGGGAGACCCAGTACTTC.

The sample holds a few counts of this clonotype. The chain carries TRBV12-5 and TRBJ2-2, with 10 bases lining up with TRBD1. CDR1 LGHNT and CDR2 FRNRAP come from the germline V gene. The CDR3 runs 16 residues. J lost 3 bases, V lost 5 bases, and 6 bases had no gene match. CDR3 in DNA: TGTGCTAGTGGTCCACCGGGACAGGGGTACACCGGGGAGCTGTTTTTT. It codes for CASGPPGQGYTGELFF.

This clonotype has a count of ten or more. The rearrangement joins TRBV2 to TRBJ1-1, with 7 bases matching TRBD1. Germline loops: CDR1 SNHLY, CDR2 FYNNEI. CDR3 length: 20 amino acids. J gave up 3 bases and V 8 bases, and 27 bases lay outside the gene matches. CDR3 residues: CASRRDSTGVSGGGDTEAFF. In DNA, the CDR3 is TGTGCCAGCCGACGAGACAGTACAGGGGTGAGCGGTGGTGGGGACACTGAAGCTTTCTTT.

This clonotype was seen repeatedly, ten times or more. J is TRBJ1-5 and V is TRBV20-1; D remains ambiguous. This CDR3 has 13 amino acids. V lost 3 bases and J 5 bases, leaving 11 bases between the germline ends. Germline V gene lookup returns CDR1 DFQATT and CDR2 SNEGSKA (reference sequence). The CDR3 DNA is TGCAGTGCTAGTGTGGGGATGTATCAGCCCCAGCATTTT. Translation gives CSASVGMYQPQHF.